The entry that follows covers one T cell receptor (beta chain) sequence. A J-beta primer mix and a sample-barcoded 5' primer were used in a second PCR of about 7 to 12 cycles. From the 5' RACE reads, TCRdb called clonotypes with MiXCR, one entry per CDR3 protein. The sample has fewer than 900,000 distinct CDR3 sequences; 35% to 45% are singletons. This record belongs to a study of blood T cells in healthy people across ages. The study drew donors from healthy Caucasian individuals in Russia aged roughly 6 to 90. The sample comprised blood. The TCR was taken from a woman aged 55-70 years in good health.

The CDR3 protein is CASSLGEGMNQPQHF. CDR3 bases: TGTGCCAGCAGCTTAGGGGAGGGAATGAATCAGCCCCAGCATTTT. V and J are TRBV11-2 and TRBJ1-5; D is unresolved. Trimming pared 1 base from V and 4 bases from J, leaving 11 bases between. The CDR3 runs 15 residues. CDR1 is SGHAT and CDR2 is FQNNGV in the germline V gene.